These 6 T cell receptor beta chains share one sample of origin, sequenced in a study of T cell responses to AZD1222 COVID-19 vaccine. TCRdb keeps only in-frame clones here, not all; method: immunoSEQ multiplex PCR. Here the sample spans 85,000 to 130,000 clones, roughly 88% being singletons. Material: peripheral blood, obtained 28 days after the second AZD1222 dose. These TCRs come from an adult who received the AZD1222 COVID-19 vaccine.

This rearrangement joins TRBV9 to TRBJ1-2, with 12 bases identical to TRBD1. This CDR3 is 16 amino acids long. V was pared by 0 bases and J by 8 bases, with 8 bases of the junction left unmatched. Germline assignment: CDR1 SGDLS and CDR2 YYNGEE. DNA of the CDR3: TGTGCCAGCAGCGTAGCTACGGGGGACAGGGGGCCGGGCTACACCTTC. Amino acids: CASSVATGDRGPGYTF.

The chain carries TRBV5-6 and TRBJ1-5, with a possible D match to TRBD1 (5 bases). The CDR3 covers 14 residues. V dropped 3 bases and J dropped 2 bases, with 9 bases sitting between them. Germline V gene lookup returns CDR1 SGHDT and CDR2 YYEEEE. The CDR3 loop reads CASSWTRGNQPQHF. The CDR3 bases are TGTGCCAGCAGCTGGACCAGGGGCAATCAGCCCCAGCATTTT.

The rearrangement links TRBV21-1 to TRBJ2-3. TRBV21-1 is a pseudogene locus. The CDR3 sequence is 16 residues long. CDR3 in amino acids: CASSKRSLHGTDTQYF. The CDR3 region has the DNA TGTGCCAGCAGCAAACGGTCTCTACATGGCACAGATACGCAGTATTTT.

J is TRBJ2-6 and V is TRBV27; D assignment may be TRBD1 or TRBD2 (5 bases each). Germline CDR1 MNHEY, CDR2 SMNVEV (reference sequence). The CDR3 is 19 residues long. V lost 4 bases to trimming and J lost 0 bases, with 19 bases between them. CDR3: CASSSPLGRTSSGANVLTF. As DNA, the CDR3 is TGTGCCAGCAGTTCCCCCTTGGGACGGACGAGCTCTGGGGCCAACGTCCTGACTTTC.

V and J are TRBV7-2 and TRBJ2-5; maybe TRBD2 (6 bases). The germline CDR1 and CDR2 sequences are SGHTA and FQGNSA. The germline V and J ends were trimmed by 4 bases and 4 bases, with 13 bases remaining between them. The CDR3 has 14 residues. As DNA, the CDR3 is TGTGCCAGCAGCTACGGGGGATTGGGAGAGACCCAGTACTTC. It encodes CASSYGGLGETQYF.

The CDR3 is CASSPYGFGSQPQHF. The CDR3 DNA is TGTGCCAGCTCACCATACGGGTTCGGATCTCAGCCCCAGCATTTT. The chain links TRBV18 to TRBJ1-5; no reliable D call. This CDR3 has 15 amino acids. V gave up 2 bases and J gave up 6 bases, with 14 bases separating them. In germline, CDR1 is KGHSH, CDR2 LQKENI.